Listed below are T cell receptor beta chains from one sample, sequenced in a study of blood T cell repertoires in COVID-19. Profiled with immunoSEQ multiplex PCR; TCRdb holds only in-frame clones, not every one. The table lists about 320,000 clones, about nine tenths of them singletons. Material: PBMCs or T cells enriched from blood (not recorded which). The receptors stem from a man in his 60s who had recovered from COVID-19. Both conserved end residues are part of each CDR3. A D gene is named only where the DNA matches it firmly. Only part of the rows carry a size: once, few, many, or a class if the clone is expanded.

j_gene,d_gene,abundance,v_gene,CDR3nt,CDR3aa
TRBJ2-1,TRBD2,NA,TRBV4-3,TGCGCCAGCAGCCAAGATTTGGTGACTAGCGGGAGGCATGAGCAGTTCTTC,CASSQDLVTSGRHEQFF
TRBJ2-7,TRBD2,once,TRBV5-1,TGCGCCAGCAGACCGACTAGCGGGGCCGCCTCCTACGAGCAGTACTTC,CASRPTSGAASYEQYF
TRBJ2-1,TRBD1,NA,TRBV3-1/TRBV3-2,TGTGCCAGCAGCCAGGGGACAGGGGGCGAGCAGTTCTTC,CASSQGTGGEQFF
TRBJ1-3,TRBD1,NA,TRBV7-2,TGTGCCAGCAGCCCTCTTAGGACAGGGTTTAACACCATATATTTT,CASSPLRTGFNTIYF
TRBJ1-5,NA,NA,TRBV12-2,TGTGCAAGTCGCTTAGCGGAGTGTTCCAGCAATCAGCCCCAGCATTTT,CASRLAECSSNQPQHF
TRBJ2-1,TRBD2,NA,TRBV4-3,TGCGCCAGCAGCTTCGGACTAGCGGACTACAATGAGCAGTTCTTC,CASSFGLADYNEQFF
TRBJ2-3,TRBD1,NA,TRBV24-1,TGTGCCACCAGTGCCCCGGGACAGGGGGCGGGAGATACGCAGTATTTT,CATSAPGQGAGDTQYF
TRBJ2-2,NA,NA,TRBV6-1,TGTGCCAGCAGTGTAAACCCTGTTTCGGCAGGGTTATCCGGGGAGCTGTTTTTT,CASSVNPVSAGLSGELFF
TRBJ2-2,TRBD1,NA,TRBV7-7,TGTGCTAGCAGCTTAGCCCCACAGGGGGCTAACACCGGGGAGCTGTTTTTT,CASSLAPQGANTGELFF
TRBJ1-2,NA,once,TRBV27,TGTGCCAGCAGTTCCCTGACAGTAGCTAACTATGGCTACACCTTC,CASSSLTVANYGYTF
TRBJ2-7,TRBD2,NA,TRBV7-3,TGTGCCAGCAGCTTAGCGGGAGACTTCGAGCAGTACTTC,CASSLAGDFEQYF
TRBJ2-7,NA,once,TRBV27,TGTGCCAGCAGTTTAAAAGACGGGGGCTCCTACGAGCAGTACTTC,CASSLKDGGSYEQYF
TRBJ2-3,TRBD2,NA,TRBV4-3,TGCGCCAGCAGCCAACGCGGGAGGGGTACAGATACGCAGTATTTT,CASSQRGRGTDTQYF
TRBJ1-2,TRBD1,few,TRBV5-1,TGCGCCAGCAGCTTGGGGGACAGGAGTGGGTATGGCTACACCTTC,CASSLGDRSGYGYTF
TRBJ2-3,TRBD2,NA,TRBV7-2,TGTGCCAGCAGCTTAAGTCTCTTAGGAGCGGGAGTCACAGATACGCAGTATTTT,CASSLSLLGAGVTDTQYF
TRBJ2-7,NA,NA,TRBV11-2,TGTGCCAGCAGCTTACTCCTCGTAGAGTCCTACGAGCAGTACTTC,CASSLLLVESYEQYF
TRBJ1-4,TRBD1,NA,TRBV19,TGTGCCAGTAGTGCCACAGGGGGCATTTTTGAAAAACTGTTTTTT,CASSATGGIFEKLFF
TRBJ2-5,TRBD2,NA,TRBV19,TGTGCCAGTAGTATAGAGGGACTAGCGGGAGGGCCGCGGGAGACCCAGTACTTC,CASSIEGLAGGPRETQYF
TRBJ1-4,NA,NA,TRBV7-3,TGTGCCAGCAGCTTAAACCCGGATGAAAAACTGTTTTTT,CASSLNPDEKLFF
TRBJ2-2,TRBD1,few,TRBV30,TGTGCCTGGAGTAGGACAGGGGCCGGGGAGCTGTTTTTT,CAWSRTGAGELFF
TRBJ2-6,TRBD2,NA,TRBV5-4,TGTGCCAGCAGCAAGAGGACTAGCGGGAGAGAATCTGGGGCCAACGTCCTGACTTTC,CASSKRTSGRESGANVLTF
TRBJ1-3,TRBD1,NA,TRBV6-5,TGTGCCAGCAGTCAACAGGGGACGGGTGGAAACACCATATATTTT,CASSQQGTGGNTIYF
TRBJ2-7,TRBD2,NA,TRBV5-1,TGCGCCAGCAGCTCAGGCGGGGGGGGCGAAGAGCAGTACTTC,CASSSGGGGEEQYF
TRBJ1-5,TRBD1,NA,TRBV5-1,TGCGCCAGCAGCCCTGACAGGGATAATAGCAATCAGCCCCAGCATTTT,CASSPDRDNSNQPQHF
TRBJ2-5,NA,NA,TRBV3-1/TRBV3-2,TGTGCCAGCAGCCAAGACCCCCTAGTAAGAGAGACCCAGTACTTC,CASSQDPLVRETQYF
TRBJ2-7,TRBD2,NA,TRBV18,TGTGCCAGCTCACCACTCCAGGCTAGCGGTCGGTACGAGCAGTACTTC,CASSPLQASGRYEQYF
TRBJ1-5,NA,NA,TRBV9,TGTGCCAGCAGCGCGGGGGACTTTTATAGCAATCAGCCCCAGCATTTT,CASSAGDFYSNQPQHF
TRBJ1-1,NA,once,TRBV21-1,TGTGCCAGCAGCAAAGGTCAGGGGCGCACTGAAGCTTTCTTT,CASSKGQGRTEAFF
TRBJ2-7,NA,NA,TRBV4-3,TGCGCCAGCAGCCAGAGGGTCGAGAGGTGGGGGCTACCCTACGAGCAGTACTTC,CASSQRVERWGLPYEQYF
TRBJ1-5,NA,NA,TRBV2,TGTGCCAGCAAAATCGACAAGTATCAGCCCCAGCATTTT,CASKIDKYQPQHF
TRBJ1-2,TRBD1,NA,TRBV4-1,TGCGCCAGCAGCCAAATACAGGGGGCTTACTATGGCTACACCTTC,CASSQIQGAYYGYTF
TRBJ2-3,NA,NA,TRBV2,TGTGCCAGCAGTCAGGAGGGGTTCACAGATACGCAGTATTTT,CASSQEGFTDTQYF
TRBJ2-7,TRBD1,NA,TRBV10-3,TGTGCCATCAGGAACCGGACAGGGGGCGAGCAGTACTTC,CAIRNRTGGEQYF
TRBJ1-1,NA,once,TRBV5-4,TGTGCCAGCAGCTTGGTGAGCAGGGGCGCCGCTGAAGCTTTCTTT,CASSLVSRGAAEAFF
TRBJ1-2,TRBD1,NA,TRBV9,TGTGCCAGTCGACCGACAGGGGGAAACTATGGCTACACCTTC,CASRPTGGNYGYTF
TRBJ2-1,TRBD2,NA,TRBV9,TGTGCCAGCAGCGTAGGAGGGGCGGAAAAGGAGGGACTAGCGGCCTACAATGAGCAGTTCTTC,CASSVGGAEKEGLAAYNEQFF
TRBJ1-6,TRBD1,NA,TRBV7-8,TGTGCCAGCAGCCCCTCCCCCGGGACAGGTTATTCACCCCTCCACTTT,CASSPSPGTGYSPLHF
TRBJ2-7,NA,NA,TRBV6-6,TGTGCCAGCAGTAGTAGTTTGTGGCAGTACTTC,CASSSSLWQYF
TRBJ2-5,NA,once,TRBV2,TGTGCCAGCATAACAGGGCCCCAAGAGACCCAGTACTTC,CASITGPQETQYF